The 18 T cell receptor beta chains below come from one sample, sequenced in a study of blood T cell repertoires in COVID-19. Clones were read by immunoSEQ multiplex PCR, and TCRdb kept only the in-frame ones, dropping some. Counted here are roughly 190,000 clones, under 80% occurring once; the ten biggest clones make up around 12%. The sequenced sample was peripheral blood. The receptors were gathered from a woman between 50 and 59 years old with acute or convalescent COVID-19.

The gene calls are TRBV6-1 and TRBJ1-2; TRBD1 matches at 7 bases. Germline V lookup: CDR1 MNHNS, CDR2 SASEGT. J was trimmed by 7 bases and V by 2 bases; bases with no gene match: 13. This CDR3 region has 16 residues. The CDR3 protein is CASSEWRQGGSGGYTF. The DNA for the CDR3 is TGTGCCAGCAGTGAATGGAGACAGGGCGGGTCAGGTGGCTACACCTTC.

A few counts support this clone. The chain couples TRBV15 to TRBJ1-4; 9 positions agree with TRBD1. The CDR3 covers 19 residues. Germline CDR1 and CDR2: LNHNV and YYDKDF (reference sequence). V lost 0 bases, J lost 4 bases, and 12 bases stayed unmatched. DNA of the CDR3: TGTGCCACCAGCAGAGAGGTCGGACAGGGGACGAGCCTTAATGAAAAACTGTTTTTT. The encoded protein is CATSREVGQGTSLNEKLFF. Based on the CDR3 plus reference TRBV15 and TRBJ1-4, the full variable domain is DAMVIQNPRYQVTQFGKPVTLSCSQTLNHNVMYWYQQKSSQAPKLLFHYYDKDFNNEADTPDNFQSRRPNTSFCFLDIRSPGLGDTAMYLCATSREVGQGTSLNEKLFFGSGTQLSVL.

J is TRBJ1-5 and V is TRBV4-1; 10 nucleotides agree with TRBD1. CDR1 is MGHRA and CDR2 is YSYEKL in the germline V gene. The ends lost 2 bases at V and 0 bases at J; junction bases unmatched: 16. CDR3 length: 21 amino acids. The chain's CDR3 is CASSQSGMRDRGQHSNQPQHF. In nucleotides, the CDR3 is TGCGCCAGCAGCCAAAGTGGCATGCGGGACAGGGGCCAACATAGCAATCAGCCCCAGCATTTT.

V and J are TRBV30 and TRBJ1-2, with D possibly TRBD1 on 5 matching bases. Trimming stripped 1 base from V and 4 bases from J, with 10 bases between. CDR1 is GTSNPN and CDR2 is SVGIG in the germline V gene (reference sequence). This CDR3 region has 13 residues. The CDR3 nucleotides are TGTGCCTGGAGTGAGGGGCAGGTCTATGGCTACACCTTC. This encodes CAWSEGQVYGYTF.

This sequence joins TRBV5-1 and TRBJ2-2; 14 bases match TRBD2. The CDR3 is 16 amino acids. V dropped 3 bases and J dropped 6; count of bases not matched to a gene: 4. Germline CDR1 reads SGHRS; CDR2 reads YFSETQ. The CDR3, as DNA: TGCGCCAGCAGCTCCCGGACTAGCGGGGGGTCCGGGGAGCTGTTTTTT. It specifies CASSSRTSGGSGELFF.

The V and J genes are TRBV5-1 and TRBJ1-4; D gene uncertain. The V gene lost 4 bases and the J gene lost 5 bases, with 12 bases spanning the gap. The CDR3 has 14 residues. Germline lookup yields CDR1 SGHRS and CDR2 YFSETQ. The CDR3, as DNA: TGCGCCAGCAGCCCCACGGGAATCAATGAAAAACTGTTTTTT. Amino acid sequence: CASSPTGINEKLFF.

The chain recombines TRBV6-4 with TRBJ1-5; D gene unclear. V dropped 6 bases and J dropped 0 bases, with 9 bases sitting between them. This CDR3 comprises 14 residues. Germline CDR1 and CDR2: MRHNA and SNTAGT. The CDR3 is CASSIDYSNQPQHF. The CDR3 DNA reads as TGTGCCAGCAGCATTGACTATAGCAATCAGCCCCAGCATTTT.

This rearrangement joins TRBV19 to TRBJ2-1; D remains ambiguous. Germline V gene data show CDR1 as LNHDA and CDR2 as SQIVND (reference sequence). The CDR3 loop spans 12 amino acids. V shed 4 bases and J shed 9 bases, with 10 bases lying between them. In nucleotides, the CDR3 is TGTGCCAGTAGTACCACAGCTCCTGAGCAGTTCTTC. Amino acids: CASSTTAPEQFF.

The rearrangement joins TRBV29-1 to TRBJ1-2; D is perhaps TRBD1 (6 bases). Trimming shortened V by 7 bases and J by 0 bases, and 12 bases separated the two germline ends. This CDR3 contains 13 residues. Looked up from germline, CDR1 is SQVTM and CDR2 is ANQGSEA. Here the CDR3 reads CSARPGANYGYTF. The CDR3, as DNA: TGCAGCGCTCGACCAGGGGCTAACTATGGCTACACCTTC.

V is TRBV29-1 and J is TRBJ2-2; TRBD2 matches 9 bases. The V segment lost 5 bases and the J segment 5 bases; nucleotides outside the gene matches: 6. Germline V lookup: CDR1 SQVTM, CDR2 ANQGSEA. This CDR3 comprises 14 residues. The CDR3 reads CSVRREGQTGELFF. The CDR3 DNA reads as TGCAGCGTTAGGCGGGAGGGCCAAACCGGGGAGCTGTTTTTT.

V gene TRBV28 combines with J gene TRBJ1-2; TRBD1 agrees at 7 bases. Germline V CDR1 and CDR2: MDHEN, SYDVKM. The V segment lost 6 bases and the J segment 6 bases; nucleotides outside the gene matches: 7. The CDR3 totals 13 residues. CDR3 DNA: TGTGCCAGCAGGGGACAGAGTTTACATGGCTACACCTTC. This sequence encodes CASRGQSLHGYTF.

This clone was detected only once. CDR3 in amino acids: CASSDQGGTDTQYF. DNA of the CDR3: TGTGCCAGCAGTGATCAGGGCGGCACAGATACGCAGTATTTT. The rearrangement uses TRBV2 and TRBJ2-3; a weak D match, TRBD1 (5 bases). V shed 3 bases and J shed 1 base, with 8 bases lying between them. There are 14 residues in the CDR3. Germline loops: CDR1 SNHLY, CDR2 FYNNEI.

The genes are TRBV6-2 or TRBV6-3 and TRBJ2-5, with 7 positions matching TRBD1. Germline-derived CDR1 and CDR2 are MNHEY and SVGEGT. With 5 bases clipped from V and 1 base from J, the junction kept 7 bases outside the gene matches. The CDR3 is 15 amino acids. CDR3 loop: CASSRQGIGQETQYF. In nucleotides, the CDR3 is TGTGCCAGCAGTCGACAGGGAATAGGCCAAGAGACCCAGTACTTC.

The chain is built from TRBV1 and TRBJ2-7; the table's D call TRBD1 went unverified against the DNA. TRBV1 corresponds to a pseudogene. The CDR3 is 15 residues long. For the CDR3, the DNA is TGCACCAGCAGCCTCCGGGACAGCCTCTCCTACGAGCAGTACTTC. Its protein product is CTSSLRDSLSYEQYF.

This clone was detected only once. The chain joins TRBV6-2 or TRBV6-3 to TRBJ2-7, with D maybe TRBD2 (6 bases). V was pared by 0 bases and J by 1 base, with 10 bases between. Germline values: CDR1 MNHEY, CDR2 SVGEGT. This CDR3 contains 15 residues. The CDR3 DNA reads as TGTGCCAGCAGTTACTCGGATAGCGGATCCTACGAGCAGTACTTC. It translates to CASSYSDSGSYEQYF.

This clone came up a few times. This chain joins TRBV18 and TRBJ1-1; maybe TRBD1 (6 bases). This CDR3 is built from 14 residues. Trimming left V 3 bases short and J 4 bases short, with 12 bases between. Germline loops: CDR1 KGHSH, CDR2 LQKENI. The chain's CDR3 is CASSPGAGGTEAFF. The DNA of the CDR3 is TGTGCCAGCTCACCGGGGGCGGGGGGCACTGAAGCTTTCTTT.

This rearrangement joins TRBV7-6 to TRBJ2-3, with D tentatively TRBD2 (5 bases). V lost 0 bases to trimming and J lost 4 bases, with 14 bases between them. The CDR3 loop spans 16 amino acids. The germline V gene has CDR1 SGHVS and CDR2 FNYEAQ. Here the CDR3 DNA reads TGTGCCAGCAGCTTAGCGCATCTAGCTGGGGCAGATACGCAGTATTTT. Protein product: CASSLAHLAGADTQYF.

This clone was found once. The rearrangement uses TRBV6-5 and TRBJ1-1; TRBD1 aligns across 10 bases. CDR1 and CDR2 from the germline V gene are MNHEY and SVGAGI. The CDR3 has 14 residues. V was clipped by 2 bases and J by 7 bases; unmatched bases: 4. In DNA form, the CDR3 reads TGTGCCAGCAGTTACGACAGGGGGCGGCTTGAAGCTTTCTTT. Protein: CASSYDRGRLEAFF.